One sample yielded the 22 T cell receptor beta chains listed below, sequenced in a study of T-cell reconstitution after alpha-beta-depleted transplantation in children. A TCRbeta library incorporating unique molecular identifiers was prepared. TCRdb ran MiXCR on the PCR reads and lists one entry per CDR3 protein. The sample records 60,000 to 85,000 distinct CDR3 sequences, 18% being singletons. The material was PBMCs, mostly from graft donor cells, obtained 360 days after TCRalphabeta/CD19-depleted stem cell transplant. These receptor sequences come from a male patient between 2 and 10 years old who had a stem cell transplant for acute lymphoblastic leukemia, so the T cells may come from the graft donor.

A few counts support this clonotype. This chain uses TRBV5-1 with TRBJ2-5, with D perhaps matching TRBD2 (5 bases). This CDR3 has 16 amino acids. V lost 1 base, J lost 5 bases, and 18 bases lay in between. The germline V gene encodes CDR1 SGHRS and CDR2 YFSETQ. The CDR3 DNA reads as TGCGCCAGCAGCTTGCTTCGCGGGCCATCGCAGGAGACCCAGTACTTC. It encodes CASSLLRGPSQETQYF.

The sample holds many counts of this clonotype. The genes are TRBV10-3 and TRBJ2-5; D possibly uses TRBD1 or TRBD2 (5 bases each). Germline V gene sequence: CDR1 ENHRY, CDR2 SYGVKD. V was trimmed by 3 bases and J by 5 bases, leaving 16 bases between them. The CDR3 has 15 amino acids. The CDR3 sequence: CAISERGKEGETQYF. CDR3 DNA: TGTGCCATCAGTGAACGAGGGAAAGAGGGGGAGACCCAGTACTTC.

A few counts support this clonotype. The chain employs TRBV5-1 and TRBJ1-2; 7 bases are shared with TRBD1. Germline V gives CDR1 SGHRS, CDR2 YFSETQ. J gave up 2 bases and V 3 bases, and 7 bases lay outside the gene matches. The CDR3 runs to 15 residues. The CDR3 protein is CASSSLTGENYGYTF. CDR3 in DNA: TGCGCCAGCAGCTCGCTCACAGGGGAGAACTATGGCTACACCTTC.

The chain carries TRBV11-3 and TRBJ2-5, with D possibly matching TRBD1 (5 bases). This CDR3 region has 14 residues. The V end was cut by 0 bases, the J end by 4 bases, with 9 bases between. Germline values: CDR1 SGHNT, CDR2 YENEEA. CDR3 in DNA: TGTGCCAGCAGCTTAGAATCAGGGCGAGAGACCCAGTACTTC. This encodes CASSLESGRETQYF. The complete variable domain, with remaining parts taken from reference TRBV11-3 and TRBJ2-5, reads EAGVVQSPRYKIIEKKQPVAFWCNPISGHNTLYWYLQNLGQGPELLIRYENEEAVDDSQLPKDRFSAERLKGVDSTLKIQPAELGDSAVYLCASSLESGRETQYFGPGTRLLVL.

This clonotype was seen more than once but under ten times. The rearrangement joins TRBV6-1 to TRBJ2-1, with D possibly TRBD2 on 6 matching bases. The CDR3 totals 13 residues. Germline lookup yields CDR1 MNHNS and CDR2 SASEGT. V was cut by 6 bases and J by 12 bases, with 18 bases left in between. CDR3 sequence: CASRALGSSWQFF. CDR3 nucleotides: TGTGCCAGCAGAGCTCTCGGGAGTTCTTGGCAGTTCTTC.

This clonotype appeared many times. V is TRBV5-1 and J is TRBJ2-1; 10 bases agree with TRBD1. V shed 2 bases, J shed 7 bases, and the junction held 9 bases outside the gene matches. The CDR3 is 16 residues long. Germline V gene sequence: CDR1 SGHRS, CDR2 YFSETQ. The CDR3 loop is CASSFLPGQGYNEQFF. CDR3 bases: TGCGCCAGCAGCTTCCTCCCGGGACAGGGGTATAATGAGCAGTTCTTC.

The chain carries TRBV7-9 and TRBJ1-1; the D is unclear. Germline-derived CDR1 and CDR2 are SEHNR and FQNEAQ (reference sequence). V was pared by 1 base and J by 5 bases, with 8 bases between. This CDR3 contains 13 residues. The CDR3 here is CASSLGFPTEAFF. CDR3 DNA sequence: TGTGCCAGCAGCTTAGGATTTCCTACTGAAGCTTTCTTT.

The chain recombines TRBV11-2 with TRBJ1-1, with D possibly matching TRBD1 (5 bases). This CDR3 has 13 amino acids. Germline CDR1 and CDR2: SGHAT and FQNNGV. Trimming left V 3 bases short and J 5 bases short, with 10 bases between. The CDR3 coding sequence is TGTGCCAGCAGCTTCGGGACCTGGACTGAAGCTTTCTTT. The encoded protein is CASSFGTWTEAFF.

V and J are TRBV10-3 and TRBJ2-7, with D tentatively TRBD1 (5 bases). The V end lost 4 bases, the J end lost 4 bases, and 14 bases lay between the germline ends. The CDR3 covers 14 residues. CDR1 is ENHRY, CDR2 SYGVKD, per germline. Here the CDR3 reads CAISVTGGSYEQYF. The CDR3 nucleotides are TGTGCCATCAGTGTCACAGGCGGCTCGTACGAGCAGTACTTC.

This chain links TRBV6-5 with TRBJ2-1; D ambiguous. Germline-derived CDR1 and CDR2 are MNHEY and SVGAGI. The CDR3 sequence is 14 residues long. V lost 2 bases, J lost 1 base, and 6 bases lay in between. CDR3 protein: CASSYGVSYNEQFF. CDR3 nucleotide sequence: TGTGCCAGCAGTTACGGGGTGTCCTACAATGAGCAGTTCTTC.

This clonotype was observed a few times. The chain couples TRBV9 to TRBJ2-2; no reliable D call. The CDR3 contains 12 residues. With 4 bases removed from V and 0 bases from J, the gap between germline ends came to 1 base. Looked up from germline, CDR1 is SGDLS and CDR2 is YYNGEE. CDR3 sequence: CASSPNTGELFF. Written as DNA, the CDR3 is TGTGCCAGCAGCCCGAACACCGGGGAGCTGTTTTTT.

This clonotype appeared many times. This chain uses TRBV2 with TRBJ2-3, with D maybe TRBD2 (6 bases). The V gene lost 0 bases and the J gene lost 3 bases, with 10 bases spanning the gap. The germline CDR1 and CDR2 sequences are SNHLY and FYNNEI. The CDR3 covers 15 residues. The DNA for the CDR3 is TGTGCCAGCAGTGAAGCCCGGGGAGGAACAGATACGCAGTATTTT. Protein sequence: CASSEARGGTDTQYF. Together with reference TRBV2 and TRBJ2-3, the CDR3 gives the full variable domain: EPEVTQTPSHQVTQMGQEVILRCVPISNHLYFYWYRQILGQKVEFLVSFYNNEISEKSEIFDDQFSVERPDGSNFTLKIRSTKLEDSAMYFCASSEARGGTDTQYFGPGTRLTVL.

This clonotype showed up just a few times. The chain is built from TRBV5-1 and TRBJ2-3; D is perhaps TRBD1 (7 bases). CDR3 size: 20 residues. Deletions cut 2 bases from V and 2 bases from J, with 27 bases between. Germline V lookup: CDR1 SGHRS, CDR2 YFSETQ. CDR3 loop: CASSFHFGGGSIPFTDTQYF. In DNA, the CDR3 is TGCGCCAGCAGCTTCCACTTTGGAGGGGGCTCCATTCCCTTCACAGATACGCAGTATTTT.

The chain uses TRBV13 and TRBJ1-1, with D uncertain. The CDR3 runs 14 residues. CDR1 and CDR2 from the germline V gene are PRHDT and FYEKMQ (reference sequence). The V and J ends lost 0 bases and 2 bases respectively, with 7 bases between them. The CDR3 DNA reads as TGTGCCAGCAGCTTAGGTCGGTCTAACACTGAAGCTTTCTTT. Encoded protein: CASSLGRSNTEAFF.

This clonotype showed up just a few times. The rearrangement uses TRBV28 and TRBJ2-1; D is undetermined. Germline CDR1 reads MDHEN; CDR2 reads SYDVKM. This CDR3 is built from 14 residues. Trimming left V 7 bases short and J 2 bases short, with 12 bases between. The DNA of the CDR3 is TGTGCCAGCACCTCAGGACCCACCTACAATGAGCAGTTCTTC. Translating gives CASTSGPTYNEQFF.

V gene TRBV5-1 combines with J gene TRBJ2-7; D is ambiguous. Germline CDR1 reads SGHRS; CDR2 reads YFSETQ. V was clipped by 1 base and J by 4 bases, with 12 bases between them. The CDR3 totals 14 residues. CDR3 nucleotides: TGCGCCAGCAGCTTGTTAAGACCTGATTACGAGCAGTACTTC. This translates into CASSLLRPDYEQYF.

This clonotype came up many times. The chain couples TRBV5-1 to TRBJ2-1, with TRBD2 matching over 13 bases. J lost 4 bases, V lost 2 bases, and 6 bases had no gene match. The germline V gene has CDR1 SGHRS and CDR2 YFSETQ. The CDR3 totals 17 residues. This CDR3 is CASSFGLAGVLYNEQFF. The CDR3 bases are TGCGCCAGCAGCTTCGGACTAGCGGGAGTTTTGTACAATGAGCAGTTCTTC.

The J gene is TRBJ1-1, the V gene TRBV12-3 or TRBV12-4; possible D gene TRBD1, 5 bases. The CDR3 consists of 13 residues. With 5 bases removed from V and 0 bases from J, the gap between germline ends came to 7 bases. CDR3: CASSPRVNTEAFF. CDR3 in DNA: TGTGCCAGCAGTCCCAGGGTGAACACTGAAGCTTTCTTT.

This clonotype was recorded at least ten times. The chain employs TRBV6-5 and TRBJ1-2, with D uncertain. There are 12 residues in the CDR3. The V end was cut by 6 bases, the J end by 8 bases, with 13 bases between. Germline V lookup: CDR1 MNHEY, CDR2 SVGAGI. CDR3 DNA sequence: TGTGCCAGCAGATCCGGGGTGAGCGGCTACACCTTC. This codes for CASRSGVSGYTF.

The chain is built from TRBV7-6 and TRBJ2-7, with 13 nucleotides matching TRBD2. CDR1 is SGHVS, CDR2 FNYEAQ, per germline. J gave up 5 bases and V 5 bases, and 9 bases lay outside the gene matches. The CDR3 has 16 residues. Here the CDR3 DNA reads TGTGCCAGCAGCCCACTAGCGGGAGGGCCTTTTGACGAGCAGTACTTC. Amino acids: CASSPLAGGPFDEQYF.

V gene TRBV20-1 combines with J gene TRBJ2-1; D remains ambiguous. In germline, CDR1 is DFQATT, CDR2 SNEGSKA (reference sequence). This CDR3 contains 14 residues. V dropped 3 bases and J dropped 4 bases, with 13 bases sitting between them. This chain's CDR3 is CSARKSTTYNEQFF. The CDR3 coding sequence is TGCAGTGCTAGGAAATCTACCACATACAATGAGCAGTTCTTC.

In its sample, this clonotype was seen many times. Here the CDR3 DNA reads TGTGCCAGCAGCTTAGTCTCGGACATGGCCTATGGCTACACCTTC. The encoded protein is CASSLVSDMAYGYTF. This chain links TRBV7-9 with TRBJ1-2; TRBD1 might be the D (5 bases). The CDR3 runs to 15 residues. Germline V gives CDR1 SEHNR, CDR2 FQNEAQ (reference sequence). V lost 1 base and J 4 bases, leaving 13 bases between the germline ends.